Below, 2 T cell receptor beta chains from the same sample are listed, as sequenced in a study of OX40 agonist ivuxolimab in advanced cancers. Generated by immunoSEQ multiplex PCR, the TCRdb table keeps only in-frame clones and is missing some. The sample has about 98,000 clones; about 92% are singletons. Sequencing used CD4+ or CD8+ T cells sorted from blood, obtained in a trial of the OX40 agonist ivuxolimab. These receptors were collected from an adult with an advanced solid tumor such as melanoma, head and neck, liver or kidney cancer.

This clone was detected only once. The chain uses TRBV4-3 and TRBJ2-6; D unresolved. Trimming left V 0 bases short and J 0 bases short, with 9 bases between. The CDR3 runs 17 residues. The germline V gene has CDR1 LGHNA and CDR2 YSLEER. Written as DNA, the CDR3 is TGCGCCAGCAGCCAAGAACCAGTTTCCTCTGGGGCCAACGTCCTGACTTTC. This codes for CASSQEPVSSGANVLTF.

The CDR3 DNA sequence: TGTGCCAGCAGTTACGGATACGGCAATCAGCCCCAGCATTTT. This sequence encodes CASSYGYGNQPQHF. The chain recombines TRBV6-5 with TRBJ1-5; no clear D gene. Trimming removed 2 bases from V and 2 bases from J, with 7 bases in between. CDR1 is MNHEY and CDR2 is SVGAGI in the germline V gene. The CDR3 extends over 14 amino acids.